This T cell receptor beta chain is from a study of technical replicates of blood from a few donors. Clones were read by immunoSEQ multiplex PCR, and TCRdb kept only the in-frame ones, dropping some. The data hold tens of thousands of clones, with more than 90% observed a single time. CDR3 length equals 15 residues. J gave up 3 bases and V 4 bases, and 7 bases lay outside the gene matches. CDR1 is SGHVS and CDR2 is FQNEAQ in the germline V gene. The table lists this clone with a few counts. The chain joins TRBV7-8 to TRBJ2-5; 8 bases fit TRBD2. This sequence was found in a human donor in good health. Some clones in this sample may be carry-over from other donors' samples. Sequencing was carried out using PBMCs. The CDR3 DNA sequence: TGTGCCAGCAGCTCGATTGGACTAGCCGAAGAGACCCAGTACTTC. Amino acid sequence: CASSSIGLAEETQYF.